This is a list of T cell receptor beta chains from one sample in a study of beta chain features in type 1 diabetes. Clones were read by immunoSEQ multiplex PCR, and TCRdb kept only the in-frame ones, dropping some. Of under 150,000 clones listed, around 8.8% are singletons. The sequenced material came from central memory CD4+ T cells from blood. The receptors come from a young man with type 1 diabetes. Both conserved end residues are part of each CDR3. The order of the fields is J gene, D gene, V gene, clone size, CDR3 DNA, CDR3 protein. D genes are given only for firm matches. Clone size is shown for a subset of rows, as once, few, many or a class of expanded clone.

TRBJ1-1 TRBD1 TRBV11-3 few TGTGCCAGCAGCACCGGGACAGACACTGAAGCTTTCTTT CASSTGTDTEAFF
TRBJ2-1 TRBD1 TRBV6-1 NA TGTGCCAGCAGTGACCCATGGAAGACAGGGGGAAGCGATGAGCAGTTCTTC CASSDPWKTGGSDEQFF
TRBJ1-3 TRBD1 TRBV18 few TGTGCCAGCTCACAAGGACAGGGATCTGGAAACACCATATATTTT CASSQGQGSGNTIYF
TRBJ1-5 NA TRBV6-5 few TGTGCCAGCAGTCCCAGTACGCGGGGCAATCAGCCCCAGCATTTT CASSPSTRGNQPQHF
TRBJ2-7 TRBD1 TRBV5-6 NA TGTGCCAGCAGCAACACAGGGGGCCCTCGGGAGCAGTACTTC CASSNTGGPREQYF
TRBJ2-7 NA TRBV7-9 NA TGTGCCAGCAACCAGGGGCCTTCGTACGAGCAGTACTTC CASNQGPSYEQYF
TRBJ2-7 TRBD2 TRBV6-6 NA TGTGCCAGCAGAAAACTAGCGGGGGGGTACGAGCAGTACTTC CASRKLAGGYEQYF
TRBJ2-7 NA TRBV7-2 many TGTGCCAGCAGCTCCAACAGGTACACCTACGAGCAGTACTTC CASSSNRYTYEQYF
TRBJ2-7 NA TRBV5-4 NA TGTGCCAGCAGCCTCGACAGGAATTCGTACGAGCAGTACTTC CASSLDRNSYEQYF
TRBJ1-6 NA TRBV7-3 NA TGTGCCAGCAGTCTAGCTAGGACTTCACCCCTCCACTTT CASSLARTSPLHF
TRBJ2-7 NA TRBV14 NA TGTGCCAGCAGCCAAGAAAGCGGCGGCTACGAGCAGTACTTC CASSQESGGYEQYF
TRBJ1-2 NA TRBV7-2 NA TGTGCCAGCAGCTTAAAGACAGTCACTTCCTATGGCTACACCTTC CASSLKTVTSYGYTF
TRBJ2-1 NA TRBV6-1 few TGTGCCAGCAGGGAACAGGGCACCCGATATACCGCTGAGCAGTTCTTC CASREQGTRYTAEQFF
TRBJ2-1 TRBD1 TRBV7-2 few TGTGCCAGCAGTTCAGGACAGGGCCCCATCTCCTACAATGAGCAGTTCTTC CASSSGQGPISYNEQFF
TRBJ1-1 NA TRBV9 many TGTGCCAGCAGCGTAGGGGGGGGACCTGAAGCTTTCTTT CASSVGGGPEAFF
TRBJ2-5 TRBD2 TRBV6-5 few TGTGCCAGCAGTTACGGCGTACAGCGGGGGGCCGAGACCCAGTACTTC CASSYGVQRGAETQYF
TRBJ1-2 TRBD1 TRBV9 once TGTGCCAGCAGCGTAGAGGCCCAGGGGGCAGGGCATGGCTACACCTTC CASSVEAQGAGHGYTF
TRBJ2-3 NA TRBV19 NA TGTGCCAGTAGTATAGCTCCTATGGATACGCAGTATTTT CASSIAPMDTQYF
TRBJ2-3 NA TRBV11-1 few TGTGCCAGCAGCTTAAGTGGTTTAGCGGGCACAGATACGCAGTATTTT CASSLSGLAGTDTQYF
TRBJ2-5 NA TRBV2 few TGTGCCAGCTCACTAGCTCTAGGCCGTCCGGAGACCCAGTACTTC CASSLALGRPETQYF
TRBJ2-2 TRBD2 TRBV7-8 once TGTGCCAGCAGCTGGGGACTAGCGGACACCGGGGAGCTGTTTTTT CASSWGLADTGELFF